This T cell receptor beta chain was identified during a study of cytomegalovirus exposure and HLA in healthy donors. The study's findings and limits: Differences between HLA loci emerged in a later analysis of TCR association rates, with DRB1 most and HLA-C fewest.

PCR involved 60 Vbeta and 13 Jbeta primers. The protocol was immunoSEQ multiplex PCR, while the TCRdb copy is restricted to in-frame clones and leaves out a portion. The table records roughly 200,000 clones, about 80% of them present only once. Germline V gene sequence: CDR1 SGHRS, CDR2 YFSETQ. This CDR3 has 15 amino acids. V dropped 0 bases and J dropped 4 bases, with 10 bases sitting between them. This clone was counted once. What it binds is unknown. The TCR comes from a woman aged 60-75 years in good health and CMV-seropositive. What was sequenced was PBMCs. The gene calls are TRBV5-1 and TRBJ2-2; D is unclear. The DNA of the CDR3 is TGCGCCAGCAGCTTGGCACCCCTCGGCACCGGGGAGCTGTTTTTT. Translated: CASSLAPLGTGELFF. The variable domain in full, with the rest retrieved from reference TRBV5-1 and TRBJ2-2, is KAGVTQTPRYLIKTRGQQVTLSCSPISGHRSVSWYQQTPGQGLQFLFEYFSETQRNKGNFPGRFSGRQFSNSRSEMNVSTLELGDSALYLCASSLAPLGTGELFFGEGSRLTVL.